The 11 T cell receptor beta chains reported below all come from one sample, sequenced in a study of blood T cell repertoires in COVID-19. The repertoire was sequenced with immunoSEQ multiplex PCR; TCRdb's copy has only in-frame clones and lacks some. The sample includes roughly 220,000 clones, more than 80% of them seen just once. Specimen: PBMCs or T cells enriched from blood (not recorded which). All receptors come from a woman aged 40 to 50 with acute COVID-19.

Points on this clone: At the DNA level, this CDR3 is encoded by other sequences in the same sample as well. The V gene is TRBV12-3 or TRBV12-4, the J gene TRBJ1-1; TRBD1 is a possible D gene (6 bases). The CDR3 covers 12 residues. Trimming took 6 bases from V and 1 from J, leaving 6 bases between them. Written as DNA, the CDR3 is TGTGCCAGCAGGGACAGGAACACTGAAGCTTTCTTT. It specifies CASRDRNTEAFF.

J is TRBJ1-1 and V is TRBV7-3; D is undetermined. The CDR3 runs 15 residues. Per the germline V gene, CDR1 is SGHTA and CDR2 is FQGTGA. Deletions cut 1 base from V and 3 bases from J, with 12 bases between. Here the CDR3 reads CASSLSPGRDTEAFF. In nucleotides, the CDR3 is TGTGCCAGCAGCTTAAGTCCCGGCCGGGACACTGAAGCTTTCTTT.

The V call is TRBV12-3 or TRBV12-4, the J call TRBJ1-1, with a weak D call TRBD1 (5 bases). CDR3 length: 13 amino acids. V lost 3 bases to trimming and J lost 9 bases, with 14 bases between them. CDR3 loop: CASSFRRGGKAFF. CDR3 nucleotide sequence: TGTGCCAGCAGTTTTAGGAGGGGTGGGAAAGCTTTCTTT.

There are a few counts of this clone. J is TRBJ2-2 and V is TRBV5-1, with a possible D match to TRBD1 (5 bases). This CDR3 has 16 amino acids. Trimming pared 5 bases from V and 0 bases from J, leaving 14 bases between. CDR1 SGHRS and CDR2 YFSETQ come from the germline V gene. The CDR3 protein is CASSPDSTANTGELFF. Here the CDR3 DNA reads TGCGCCAGCAGTCCCGACAGCACCGCGAACACCGGGGAGCTGTTTTTT.

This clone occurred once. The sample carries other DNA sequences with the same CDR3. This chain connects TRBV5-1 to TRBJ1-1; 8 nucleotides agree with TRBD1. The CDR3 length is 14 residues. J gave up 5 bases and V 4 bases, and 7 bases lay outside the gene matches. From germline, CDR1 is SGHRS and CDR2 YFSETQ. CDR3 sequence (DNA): TGCGCCAGCAGCCCAGGACAGGGTCGAACTGAAGCTTTCTTT. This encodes CASSPGQGRTEAFF.

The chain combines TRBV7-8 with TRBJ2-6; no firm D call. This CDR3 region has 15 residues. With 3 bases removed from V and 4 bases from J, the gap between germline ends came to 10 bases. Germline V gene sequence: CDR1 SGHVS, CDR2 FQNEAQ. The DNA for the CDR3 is TGTGCCAGCAGCTTCCGGGTCTCCGGGGCCAACGTCCTGACTTTC. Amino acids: CASSFRVSGANVLTF. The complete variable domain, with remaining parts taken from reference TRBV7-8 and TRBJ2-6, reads GAGVSQSPRYKVAKRGQDVALRCDPISGHVSLFWYQQALGQGPEFLTYFQNEAQLDKSGLPSDRFFAERPEGSVSTLKIQRTQQEDSAVYLCASSFRVSGANVLTFGAGSRLTVL.

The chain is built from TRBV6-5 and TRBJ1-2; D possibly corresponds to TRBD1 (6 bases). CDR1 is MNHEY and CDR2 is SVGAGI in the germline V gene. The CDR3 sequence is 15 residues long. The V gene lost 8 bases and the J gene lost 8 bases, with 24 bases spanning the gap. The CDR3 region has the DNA TGTGCCAGCGGGTTGGGGCGCCGACAGGAGCGGGGCTACACCTTC. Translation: CASGLGRRQERGYTF.

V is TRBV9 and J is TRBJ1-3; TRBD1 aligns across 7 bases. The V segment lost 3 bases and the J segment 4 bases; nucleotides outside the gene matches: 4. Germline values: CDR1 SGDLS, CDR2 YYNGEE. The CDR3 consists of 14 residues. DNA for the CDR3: TGTGCCAGCAGCGGTACAGGGGAGGGAAACACCATATATTTT. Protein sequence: CASSGTGEGNTIYF. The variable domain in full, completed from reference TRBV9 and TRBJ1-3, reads DSGVTQTPKHLITATGQRVTLRCSPRSGDLSVYWYQQSLDQGLQFLIQYYNGEERAKGNILERFSAQQFPDLHSELNLSSLELGDSALYFCASSGTGEGNTIYFGEGSWLTVV.

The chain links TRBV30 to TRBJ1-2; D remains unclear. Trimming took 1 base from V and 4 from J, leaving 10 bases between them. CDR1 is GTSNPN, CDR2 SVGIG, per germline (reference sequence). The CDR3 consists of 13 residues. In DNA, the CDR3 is TGTGCCTGGAGTGGGGGTGGAGGCTATGGCTACACCTTC. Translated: CAWSGGGGYGYTF.

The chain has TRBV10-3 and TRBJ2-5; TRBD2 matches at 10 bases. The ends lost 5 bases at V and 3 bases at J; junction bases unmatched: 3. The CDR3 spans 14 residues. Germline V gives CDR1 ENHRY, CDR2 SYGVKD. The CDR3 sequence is CAISPGTSEETQYF. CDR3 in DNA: TGTGCCATCAGTCCCGGGACTAGCGAAGAGACCCAGTACTTC.

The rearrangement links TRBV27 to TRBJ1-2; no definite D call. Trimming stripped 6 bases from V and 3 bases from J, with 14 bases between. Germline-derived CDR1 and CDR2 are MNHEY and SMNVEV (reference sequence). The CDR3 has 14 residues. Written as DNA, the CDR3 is TGTGCCAGCAGCTCTGGAGGGTCAGACTATGGCTACACCTTC. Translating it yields CASSSGGSDYGYTF.